This TCR beta chain was obtained from a study of blood T cell repertoires in COVID-19. Looking at the study overall: The cDNA or gDNA used as material had been derived from T cells, B-cell-depleted T cells, or PBMCs.

Original processing methods: Scientists estimated how many nucleated cells there were by amplifying reference gene primers. TCRdb's table, derived via immunoSEQ multiplex PCR, lists solely in-frame clones and lacks some. The V and J calls and clone size are taken from that table; D and trimming were inferred from the DNA. The sample lists about 310,000 clones, around nine tenths occurring once. The trim removed 0 bases at V and 6 bases at J, leaving 14 bases unmatched. CDR3 size: 17 residues. Germline V lookup: CDR1 SGHRS, CDR2 YFSETQ. What was sequenced was peripheral blood. This sequence originates from a man aged 50 to 60 with active or convalescent COVID-19. The chain couples TRBV5-1 to TRBJ2-7; 8 bases align to TRBD2. The CDR3 coding sequence is TGCGCCAGCAGCTTGGCCAATTGGTGGCGGGGGGATCGCGAGCAGTACTTC. Translation: CASSLANWWRGDREQYF.